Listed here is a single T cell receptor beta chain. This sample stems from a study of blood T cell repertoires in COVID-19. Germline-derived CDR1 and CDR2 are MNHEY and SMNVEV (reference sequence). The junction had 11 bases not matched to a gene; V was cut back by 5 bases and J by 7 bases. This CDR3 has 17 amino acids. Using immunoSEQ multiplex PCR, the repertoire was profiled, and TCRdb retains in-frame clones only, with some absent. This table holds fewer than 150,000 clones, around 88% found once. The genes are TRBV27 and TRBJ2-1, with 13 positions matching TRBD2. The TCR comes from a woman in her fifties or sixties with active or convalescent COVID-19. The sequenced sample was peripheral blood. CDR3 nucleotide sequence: TGTGCCAGCAGTATCCCTTCGACTAGCGGGAGGAGAAATGAGCAGTTCTTC. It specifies CASSIPSTSGRRNEQFF.